A single sample is the source of the 25 T cell receptor beta chains below, sequenced in a study of blood T cell repertoires in COVID-19. Data came from immunoSEQ multiplex PCR; TCRdb stores just in-frame clones and leaves some out. The repertoire consists of about 160,000 clones, with over 70% occurring once and the leading ten covering about 10%. Input material: peripheral blood. The receptor set was obtained from a woman older than 75 with active or convalescent COVID-19.

The V gene is TRBV4-3, the J gene TRBJ1-1, with D uncertain. V was clipped by 0 bases and J by 7 bases, with 15 bases between them. The CDR3 loop spans 15 amino acids. CDR1 and CDR2 (germline): LGHNA, YSLEER. CDR3 sequence reads: CASSQERPLGLEAFF. CDR3 nucleotides: TGCGCCAGCAGCCAAGAACGGCCTCTGGGCCTTGAAGCTTTCTTT.

The chain employs TRBV10-3 and TRBJ2-1; 8 bases map to TRBD1. In germline, CDR1 is ENHRY, CDR2 SYGVKD. Losses at the gene ends were 2 bases for V and 5 bases for J; bases not matched to a gene: 5. The CDR3 is 15 residues long. The CDR3 here is CAISEGQGGNNEQFF. In DNA, the CDR3 is TGTGCCATCAGTGAGGGACAGGGTGGAAACAATGAGCAGTTCTTC.

The chain joins TRBV15 to TRBJ1-6; 9 bases are shared with TRBD1. This CDR3 has 15 amino acids. The V gene end was trimmed by 0 bases and the J gene end by 7 bases; junction bases not matched to a gene: 1. Germline V CDR1 and CDR2: LNHNV, YYDKDF (reference sequence). CDR3 amino acids: CATSREGTGNSPLHF. The CDR3 coding sequence is TGTGCCACCAGCAGAGAAGGGACAGGGAATTCACCCCTCCACTTT.

The genes are TRBV10-3 and TRBJ1-4; 11 nucleotides line up with TRBD1. The CDR3 sequence is 13 residues long. The germline V gene has CDR1 ENHRY and CDR2 SYGVKD. The trim removed 10 bases at V and 6 bases at J, leaving 4 bases unmatched. In DNA, the CDR3 is TGTGCCACCAGGACAGGGGGCTATGAAAAACTGTTTTTT. Translated: CATRTGGYEKLFF.

V gene TRBV5-8 combines with J gene TRBJ2-4, with a possible D match to TRBD1 (6 bases). Trimming removed 0 bases at V and 0 bases at J, with 13 bases between. Germline lookup yields CDR1 SGHTS and CDR2 YDEGEE. The CDR3 covers 17 residues. CDR3 nucleotide sequence: TGTGCCAGCAGCTTGGCTGGGACAAGCTTAGCCAAAAACATTCAGTACTTC. Residues: CASSLAGTSLAKNIQYF.

CDR3 sequence reads: CAISEVDRGWNQPQHF. The DNA of the CDR3 is TGTGCCATCAGTGAGGTGGACAGGGGATGGAATCAGCCCCAGCATTTT. J is TRBJ1-5 and V is TRBV10-3, with 9 bases identical to TRBD1. The length of the CDR3 is 16 residues. V gave up 2 bases and J gave up 4 bases; unmatched junction bases: 6. Germline CDR1 and CDR2: ENHRY and SYGVKD.

V and J are TRBV7-8 and TRBJ1-2; D is undetermined. Germline CDR1 reads SGHVS; CDR2 reads FQNEAQ. The CDR3 consists of 15 residues. V dropped 3 bases and J dropped 0 bases, with 11 bases sitting between them. The CDR3 DNA follows: TGTGCCAGCAGCTTCCCGGGTTCGACTAACTATGGCTACACCTTC. Amino acids: CASSFPGSTNYGYTF.

V gene TRBV2 combines with J gene TRBJ1-3; D may be TRBD1 (6 bases). Trimming removed 4 bases from V and 4 bases from J, with 17 bases in between. CDR1 SNHLY and CDR2 FYNNEI come from the germline V gene. The CDR3 is made up of 16 amino acids. The chain's CDR3 is CASSAPQGSGGNTIYF. DNA of the CDR3: TGTGCCAGCAGTGCCCCACAGGGTTCGGGGGGAAACACCATATATTTT.

The CDR3 coding sequence is TGCGCCAGCAGCTCGGGACAGGGGGGCTACGAGCAGTACTTC. It translates to CASSSGQGGYEQYF. This chain joins TRBV5-1 and TRBJ2-7; 11 nucleotides match TRBD1. Looked up from germline, CDR1 is SGHRS and CDR2 is YFSETQ. This CDR3 comprises 14 residues. J was trimmed by 3 bases and V by 3 bases; bases with no gene match: 2. The full variable domain, in which reference TRBV5-1 and TRBJ2-7 provide the parts outside the CDR3, is KAGVTQTPRYLIKTRGQQVTLSCSPISGHRSVSWYQQTPGQGLQFLFEYFSETQRNKGNFPGRFSGRQFSNSRSEMNVSTLELGDSALYLCASSSGQGGYEQYFGPGTRLTVT.

The CDR3 region is CASSQEVAAAGRYNEQFF. The CDR3 region has the DNA TGCGCCAGCAGCCAAGAAGTGGCAGCGGCGGGGCGGTACAATGAGCAGTTCTTC. V and J are TRBV4-3 and TRBJ2-1; possible D gene TRBD2, 6 bases. Germline lookup yields CDR1 LGHNA and CDR2 YSLEER. The V and J ends lost 0 bases and 4 bases respectively, with 19 bases between them. The CDR3 covers 18 residues.

The V call is TRBV19, the J call TRBJ2-1; 7 nucleotides agree with TRBD1. Germline loops: CDR1 LNHDA, CDR2 SQIVND (reference sequence). J was trimmed by 6 bases and V by 5 bases; bases with no gene match: 10. This CDR3 spans 15 amino acids. This chain's CDR3 is CASSLAGTEVNEQFF. Written as DNA, the CDR3 is TGTGCCAGTAGTCTCGCCGGGACAGAGGTCAATGAGCAGTTCTTC.

The rearrangement joins TRBV6-2 or TRBV6-3 to TRBJ1-5; TRBD1 matches at 7 bases. CDR1 and CDR2 (germline): MNHEY, SVGEGT. The CDR3 has 14 residues. V gave up 6 bases and J gave up 2 bases; unmatched junction bases: 4. CDR3 amino acids: CASSRGQGNQPQHF. The CDR3 region has the DNA TGTGCCAGCAGCCGTGGACAGGGCAATCAGCCCCAGCATTTT.

V usage is TRBV3-1 (or the pseudogene TRBV3-2) and J usage is TRBJ1-5; no clear D. Germline CDR1 is LGHDT and CDR2 is YNNKEL (reference sequence). The CDR3 extends over 15 amino acids. Trimming pared 1 base from V and 6 bases from J, leaving 13 bases between. CDR3 residues: CASSQASGNGQPQHF. For the CDR3, the DNA is TGTGCCAGCAGCCAAGCCTCAGGAAACGGTCAGCCCCAGCATTTT.

The chain is built from TRBV6-5 and TRBJ1-6; TRBD1 agrees at 7 bases. The CDR3 extends over 15 amino acids. Per germline, CDR1 MNHEY and CDR2 SVGAGI. The trim removed 7 bases at V and 9 bases at J, leaving 12 bases unmatched. The CDR3 loop reads CASTRTGTEGSPLHF. The CDR3 bases are TGTGCCAGCACCAGAACCGGGACAGAGGGTTCACCCCTCCACTTT.

The rearrangement joins TRBV7-2 to TRBJ1-3, with 7 positions matching TRBD1. Germline CDR1 is SGHTA and CDR2 is FQGNSA. Germline trimming cut 4 bases from V and 1 base from J; bases unmatched to any gene: 7. There are 16 residues in the CDR3. The CDR3 protein is CASSSTGFLSGNTIYF. The CDR3 DNA follows: TGTGCCAGCAGCTCGACAGGGTTTCTGTCTGGAAACACCATATATTTT.

The rearrangement uses TRBV6-5 and TRBJ2-7, with D possibly being TRBD1 (5 bases). V was cut by 4 bases and J by 8 bases, with 9 bases left in between. CDR3 length: 11 residues. Germline V gene lookup returns CDR1 MNHEY and CDR2 SVGAGI. In DNA, the CDR3 is TGTGCCAGCAGTTCTCGACAGCAGCAGTACTTC. This codes for CASSSRQQQYF.

The CDR3 spells CAISGTGDQPQHF. As DNA, the CDR3 is TGTGCCATCAGCGGGACAGGGGATCAGCCCCAGCATTTT. The chain couples TRBV10-3 to TRBJ1-5; 10 nucleotides agree with TRBD1. The CDR3 sequence is 13 residues long. From germline, CDR1 is ENHRY and CDR2 SYGVKD. Unmatched junction bases numbered 1, after V lost 6 bases and J lost 5 bases.

This chain uses TRBV5-1 with TRBJ2-7; D is perhaps TRBD1 (6 bases). Trimming took off 0 bases at V and 2 bases at J, with 9 bases between the two ends. There are 14 residues in the CDR3. Germline CDR1 SGHRS, CDR2 YFSETQ. The CDR3 loop reads CASSLGQAPYEQYF. The CDR3 DNA reads TGCGCCAGCAGCTTGGGACAGGCTCCCTACGAGCAGTACTTC.

The chain couples TRBV29-1 to TRBJ2-5; a weak D match, TRBD2 (10 bases). From germline, CDR1 is SQVTM and CDR2 ANQGSEA. Trimming removed 1 base at V and 4 bases at J, with 31 bases between. The CDR3 runs 20 residues. CDR3 amino acids: CSVEGAARDRVKRGGETQYF. DNA for the CDR3: TGCAGCGTTGAAGGTGCCGCCCGGGACAGGGTTAAGCGGGGGGGAGAGACCCAGTACTTC.

The chain employs TRBV18 and TRBJ1-4, with D possibly matching TRBD1 (6 bases). CDR1 KGHSH and CDR2 LQKENI come from the germline V gene. This CDR3 is 16 amino acids long. Trimming removed 0 bases at V and 8 bases at J, with 16 bases between. CDR3: CASSPPPAGATEKLFF. The CDR3 region has the DNA TGTGCCAGCTCACCACCACCGGCAGGGGCGACGGAAAAACTGTTTTTT.

CDR3 amino acids: CASSQGQKNSNQPQHF. The DNA for the CDR3 is TGTGCCAGCAGCCAAGGACAGAAAAATAGCAATCAGCCCCAGCATTTT. The chain has TRBV3-1 (or the pseudogene TRBV3-2) and TRBJ1-5, with TRBD1 as a possible D gene (5 bases). Germline loops: CDR1 LGHDT, CDR2 YNNKEL (reference sequence). The CDR3 length is 16 residues. V lost 1 base and J 0 bases, leaving 10 bases between the germline ends.

This chain uses TRBV19 with TRBJ2-5, with D unresolved. V lost 0 bases and J 4 bases, leaving 3 bases between the germline ends. Germline V CDR1 and CDR2: LNHDA, SQIVND (reference sequence). This CDR3 comprises 12 residues. CDR3 nucleotides: TGTGCCAGTAGTATAGATCGAGAGACCCAGTACTTC. It specifies CASSIDRETQYF.

The rearrangement uses TRBV27 and TRBJ1-5; 10 bases align to TRBD1. Germline assignment: CDR1 MNHEY and CDR2 SMNVEV (reference sequence). Trimming at V came to 7 bases and at J to 4 bases, leaving 7 bases not matched to a gene. CDR3 size: 15 residues. The CDR3 DNA sequence: TGTGCCAGCACCCCTTTGGGACAGGGGAATCAGCCCCAGCATTTT. This translates into CASTPLGQGNQPQHF.

V is TRBV2 and J is TRBJ1-4, with 8 bases aligning to TRBD1. There are 19 residues in the CDR3. V lost 5 bases and J lost 0; bases outside the gene matches: 14. Per germline, CDR1 SNHLY and CDR2 FYNNEI. The CDR3 coding sequence is TGTGCCAGCAGTACTAGCCAGGACAGGGCGCGAGCAACTAATGAAAAACTGTTTTTT. It encodes CASSTSQDRARATNEKLFF.

The V call is TRBV7-9, the J call TRBJ2-7; perhaps TRBD1 as D (8 bases). V gave up 5 bases and J gave up 5 bases, with 16 bases separating them. This CDR3 is 14 amino acids long. CDR1 is SEHNR, CDR2 FQNEAQ, per germline (reference sequence). Written as DNA, the CDR3 is TGTGCCAGCAGCCGGACAGGGAGCGGGAACGAGCAGTACTTC. Its translation is CASSRTGSGNEQYF.